These 5 T cell receptor beta chains were all obtained from the same sample, sequenced in a study of blood T cells in healthy people across ages. Sample-barcoded 5' priming and a J-beta primer mix drove a second PCR of roughly 6 to 12 cycles. In TCRdb, the 5' RACE reads were re-called with MiXCR into one record per CDR3 protein. The sample holds more than 500,000 distinct CDR3 sequences, 27% seen once. What was sequenced was blood. The receptors originated from a woman in her sixties or seventies in good health.

The DNA for the CDR3 is TGTGCCAGCAGTTACAGTTCGGCAGGGTGGTCCTACGAGCAGTACTTC. Translated, it gives CASSYSSAGWSYEQYF. The chain is built from TRBV6-2 or TRBV6-3 and TRBJ2-7; D perhaps matches TRBD1 (5 bases). Germline CDR1 reads MNHEY; CDR2 reads SVGEGT. The CDR3 has 16 amino acids. Trimming pared 2 bases from V and 1 base from J, leaving 15 bases between.

A few counts support this clonotype. This sequence joins TRBV7-3 and TRBJ2-2; 12 bases line up with TRBD2. Germline assignment: CDR1 SGHTA and CDR2 FQGTGA. Trimming took 3 bases from V and 6 from J; bases not matched to a gene: 2. There are 15 residues in the CDR3. The CDR3 region has the DNA TGTGCCAGCAGCTTCCTAGCGGGGGGGTCCGGGGAGCTGTTTTTT. It specifies CASSFLAGGSGELFF.

About this clonotype: This likely comes from a read error, as the CDR3 has no conserved phenylalanine or tryptophan at its end. The chain couples TRBV7-2 to TRBJ2-5; D unresolved. The germline gives CDR1 SGHTA, CDR2 FQGNSA. The CDR3 has 14 amino acids. Trimming shortened V by 0 bases and J by 5 bases, and 10 bases separated the two germline ends. CDR3 sequence: CASSLAGRWETQYS. CDR3 coding DNA: TGTGCCAGCAGCTTAGCAGGGCGTTGGGAGACCCAGTACTCC.

The V call is TRBV4-1, the J call TRBJ2-6; the D gene is possibly TRBD1 (6 bases). The CDR3 is 18 residues long. The V gene lost 4 bases and the J gene lost 1 base, with 17 bases spanning the gap. Germline CDR1 MGHRA, CDR2 YSYEKL. CDR3 sequence reads: CASSPRAGAQSGANVLTF. The CDR3 DNA sequence: TGCGCCAGCAGCCCAAGGGCAGGGGCTCAATCTGGGGCCAACGTCCTGACTTTC.

This chain connects TRBV24-1 to TRBJ1-2; tentatively, D is TRBD1 (6 bases). The CDR3 length is 15 residues. The V end was cut by 9 bases, the J end by 8 bases, with 24 bases between. CDR1 is KGHDR, CDR2 SFDVKD, per germline. CDR3 sequence reads: CATQGGGSGEEGYTF. The CDR3 DNA is TGTGCCACCCAAGGAGGGGGGTCGGGGGAGGAAGGCTACACCTTC.